These 27 T cell receptor beta chains share one sample of origin, sequenced in a study of blood T cell repertoires in COVID-19. The assay was immunoSEQ multiplex PCR, and TCRdb's table has in-frame clones only and misses some. Altogether 25,000 to 40,000 clones are present, less than 90% being singletons, with the ten largest covering about 13%. The sequenced sample consisted of peripheral blood. These receptors originate from a man in his 70s with active COVID-19.

The chain uses TRBV12-3 or TRBV12-4 and TRBJ1-2, with no clear D. V lost 2 bases and J 8 bases, leaving 9 bases between the germline ends. The CDR3 extends over 12 amino acids. The CDR3 region has the DNA TGTGCCAGCAGTTTACCGCACACCGGCTACACCTTC. Translation: CASSLPHTGYTF.

This clone was observed once. This chain uses TRBV19 with TRBJ1-3; maybe TRBD1 (5 bases). The CDR3 runs to 15 residues. Germline CDR1 is LNHDA and CDR2 is SQIVND (reference sequence). V was pared by 3 bases and J by 0 bases, with 9 bases between. This CDR3 reads CASSIRQLSGNTIYF. The CDR3 DNA sequence: TGTGCCAGTAGTATTCGACAGCTCTCTGGAAACACCATATATTTT.

The V and J genes are TRBV9 and TRBJ2-5; 7 bases are a match to TRBD1. V shed 4 bases, J shed 3 bases, and the junction held 6 bases outside the gene matches. The CDR3 has 14 amino acids. Germline V gene sequence: CDR1 SGDLS, CDR2 YYNGEE. CDR3 DNA sequence: TGTGCCAGCAGCACAGAGACAGGGAAAGAGACCCAGTACTTC. Protein: CASSTETGKETQYF.

This sequence joins TRBV27 and TRBJ2-7; 11 nucleotides match TRBD2. V gave up 5 bases and J gave up 2 bases; unmatched junction bases: 5. The CDR3 has 15 residues. The germline V gene has CDR1 MNHEY and CDR2 SMNVEV (reference sequence). CDR3 sequence (DNA): TGTGCCAGCAGTATCCGGACTAGCGGGCCCTACGAGCAGTACTTC. It encodes CASSIRTSGPYEQYF.

The V call is TRBV5-3, the J call TRBJ1-5; 7 bases agree with TRBD1. TRBV5-3 is designated an ORF whose function remains uncertain. V was pared by 2 bases and J by 0 bases, with 5 bases of the junction left unmatched. The CDR3 is 16 residues long. The CDR3 reads CARSFRRTGSNQPQHF. CDR3 DNA: TGTGCCAGAAGCTTTAGGAGGACAGGTAGCAATCAGCCCCAGCATTTT.

The chain uses TRBV7-8 and TRBJ2-7; TRBD2 might be the D (5 bases). CDR1 is SGHVS and CDR2 is FQNEAQ in the germline V gene. V lost 1 base and J 3 bases, leaving 7 bases between the germline ends. The CDR3 has 13 residues. CDR3 loop: CASSLGENYEQYF. The CDR3 region has the DNA TGTGCCAGCAGCTTAGGGGAGAACTACGAGCAGTACTTC.

This clone was seen only once. The chain is built from TRBV7-8 and TRBJ2-5, with TRBD2 matching over 12 bases. V was pared by 6 bases and J by 4 bases, with 6 bases of the junction left unmatched. Germline loops: CDR1 SGHVS, CDR2 FQNEAQ. The CDR3 extends over 15 amino acids. The CDR3 DNA is TGTGCCAGCAGTTACTCGACTAGCGGGAGAGAGACCCAGTACTTC. Translation: CASSYSTSGRETQYF.

This clone was seen just once. The V call is TRBV10-2, the J call TRBJ2-7, with TRBD2 matching 8 bases. V trimming: 4 bases; J trimming: 7 bases; junction bases outside the gene matches: 15. Germline V lookup: CDR1 WSHSY, CDR2 SAAADI. This CDR3 has 16 residues. The CDR3 spells CASSGKQGLEPREQYF. The CDR3 bases are TGCGCCAGCAGTGGAAAGCAGGGACTAGAACCACGGGAGCAGTACTTC.

The sample holds one count of this clone. This sequence joins TRBV27 and TRBJ1-4; 9 nucleotides line up with TRBD1. Germline values: CDR1 MNHEY, CDR2 SMNVEV (reference sequence). The ends lost 6 bases at V and 8 bases at J; junction bases unmatched: 16. The CDR3 is 17 amino acids. The CDR3 sequence: CASSLRIIGTGLEKLFF. The CDR3 nucleotides are TGTGCCAGCAGCCTAAGGATTATCGGGACAGGGTTGGAAAAACTGTTTTTT.

The V and J genes are TRBV3-1 (or the pseudogene TRBV3-2) and TRBJ2-6, with TRBD1 as a possible D gene (5 bases). This CDR3 comprises 17 residues. The V end lost 0 bases, the J end lost 3 bases, and 12 bases lay between the germline ends. The germline V gene has CDR1 LGHDT and CDR2 YNNKEL (reference sequence). In DNA, the CDR3 is TGTGCCAGCAGCCAAGATTTCAGGGTGGATGGGGCCAACGTCCTGACTTTC. Its translation: CASSQDFRVDGANVLTF.

CDR3 sequence reads: CASSLQGGSYGYTF. Written as DNA, the CDR3 is TGTGCCAGCAGTTTACAGGGGGGATCCTATGGCTACACCTTC. The chain couples TRBV28 to TRBJ1-2; 7 bases agree with TRBD1. There are 14 residues in the CDR3. The germline V gene has CDR1 MDHEN and CDR2 SYDVKM. J was trimmed by 4 bases and V by 2 bases; bases with no gene match: 4.

The gene calls are TRBV30 and TRBJ1-1, with TRBD1 as a possible D gene (5 bases). CDR3 length: 14 residues. The V end was cut by 4 bases, the J end by 1 base, with 13 bases between. CDR1 and CDR2 (germline): GTSNPN, SVGIG (reference sequence). The CDR3 spells CAWTARTPNTEAFF. CDR3 nucleotide sequence: TGTGCCTGGACCGCCCGGACACCGAACACTGAAGCTTTCTTT.

This chain uses TRBV18 with TRBJ2-5; D unresolved. The germline V and J ends were trimmed by 7 bases and 4 bases, with 13 bases remaining between them. The CDR3 has 13 amino acids. Germline CDR1 and CDR2: KGHSH and LQKENI. DNA of the CDR3: TGTGCCAGCTTAAGTACCAGTCGAGAGACCCAGTACTTC. Residues: CASLSTSRETQYF.

The chain combines TRBV5-1 with TRBJ2-2, with 8 bases aligning to TRBD1. With V trimmed by 7 bases and J by 5 bases, 4 bases remained unmatched. Germline V gives CDR1 SGHRS, CDR2 YFSETQ. The CDR3 has 13 residues. CDR3 sequence: CASRTGNTGELFF. CDR3 nucleotides: TGCGCCAGCCGGACAGGGAATACCGGGGAGCTGTTTTTT.

The chain has TRBV5-1 and TRBJ2-7; 8 nucleotides align to TRBD1. V shed 4 bases and J 0 bases; nucleotides not matched to a gene: 6. Germline V CDR1 and CDR2: SGHRS, YFSETQ. The CDR3 consists of 15 residues. The CDR3 is CASSDGQGRSYEQYF. DNA for the CDR3: TGCGCCAGCAGCGACGGACAGGGCCGCTCCTACGAGCAGTACTTC.

This rearrangement joins TRBV5-6 to TRBJ2-5; the D gene is possibly TRBD1 (7 bases). The V and J ends lost 1 base and 4 bases respectively, with 14 bases between them. Looked up from germline, CDR1 is SGHDT and CDR2 is YYEEEE. The CDR3 has 15 amino acids. CDR3 sequence: CASSLTSQGGETQYF. The CDR3 DNA follows: TGTGCCAGCAGCTTGACAAGCCAGGGGGGAGAGACCCAGTACTTC.

The chain joins TRBV10-1 to TRBJ2-7; 11 bases are shared with TRBD2. Germline assignment: CDR1 WNHNN and CDR2 SYGVQD (reference sequence). Losses at the gene ends were 5 bases for V and 2 bases for J; bases not matched to a gene: 5. CDR3 length: 15 amino acids. The CDR3 DNA follows: TGCGCCAGCAGTCCCGGGACTAGCGGTACCTACGAGCAGTACTTC. It encodes CASSPGTSGTYEQYF.

This clone showed up just a few times. The chain has TRBV3-1 (or the pseudogene TRBV3-2) and TRBJ2-2; 10 bases fit TRBD2. This CDR3 comprises 16 residues. Germline lookup yields CDR1 LGHDT and CDR2 YNNKEL (reference sequence). With V trimmed by 5 bases and J by 6 bases, 9 bases remained unmatched. The CDR3 coding sequence is TGTGCCAGCAGCAAAAGATGGACTAGCGGTCCCGGGGAGCTGTTTTTT. As protein: CASSKRWTSGPGELFF.

This chain links TRBV5-4 with TRBJ2-2; 12 nucleotides align to TRBD2. The CDR3 covers 15 residues. V lost 4 bases to trimming and J lost 7 bases; unmatched junction nucleotides: 5. Germline-derived CDR1 and CDR2 are SGHNT and YYREEE (reference sequence). The CDR3 DNA reads TGTGCCAGCAGCCCTAGCGGGAGGGAGAGCGGGGAGCTGTTTTTT. Its protein product is CASSPSGRESGELFF.

The chain couples TRBV4-3 to TRBJ1-4, with TRBD1 as a possible D gene (6 bases). The CDR3 runs to 14 residues. CDR1 is LGHNA, CDR2 YSLEER, per germline. V shed 2 bases and J shed 8 bases, with 12 bases lying between them. For the CDR3, the DNA is TGCGCCAGCAGCCAAACAGGGTCGGTCGAAAAACTGTTTTTT. This sequence encodes CASSQTGSVEKLFF.

V and J are TRBV3-1 (or the pseudogene TRBV3-2) and TRBJ2-7; maybe TRBD2 (7 bases). V was shortened by 1 base and J by 6 bases, with 10 bases between the two germline ends. Germline lookup yields CDR1 LGHDT and CDR2 YNNKEL (reference sequence). CDR3 length: 13 amino acids. Written as DNA, the CDR3 is TGTGCCAGCAGCCAAGGGCGGGGGCGCGAGCAGTACTTC. It specifies CASSQGRGREQYF.

The genes are TRBV25-1 and TRBJ1-1; D is uncertain. In germline, CDR1 is MGHDK, CDR2 SYGVNS. This CDR3 is 14 amino acids long. V was trimmed by 3 bases and J by 1 base, leaving 9 bases between them. CDR3 region: CASSDFRGNTEAFF. CDR3 nucleotide sequence: TGTGCCAGCAGTGATTTTCGGGGGAACACTGAAGCTTTCTTT. The full variable domain, its missing parts supplied by reference TRBV25-1 and TRBJ1-1, is EADIYQTPRYLVIGTGKKITLECSQTMGHDKMYWYQQDPGMELHLIHYSYGVNSTEKGDLSSESTVSRIRTEHFPLTLESARPSHTSQYLCASSDFRGNTEAFFGQGTRLTVV.

The rearrangement uses TRBV19 and TRBJ2-2; 10 nucleotides line up with TRBD1. Trimming took 8 bases from V and 6 from J; bases not matched to a gene: 9. The CDR3 sequence is 15 residues long. Per the germline V gene, CDR1 is LNHDA and CDR2 is SQIVND (reference sequence). The CDR3 reads CASAWTGGVPGELFF. CDR3 DNA: TGTGCCAGTGCCTGGACAGGGGGGGTTCCCGGGGAGCTGTTTTTT. Supplemented by reference TRBV19 and TRBJ2-2, the full variable domain reads DGGITQSPKYLFRKEGQNVTLSCEQNLNHDAMYWYRQDPGQGLRLIYYSQIVNDFQKGDIAEGYSVSREKKESFPLTVTSAQKNPTAFYLCASAWTGGVPGELFFGEGSRLTVL.

This clone was picked up one time. This rearrangement joins TRBV29-1 to TRBJ2-7; D possibly corresponds to TRBD1 (5 bases). V lost 3 bases, J lost 6 bases, and 12 bases lay in between. The CDR3 spans 12 residues. Germline-derived CDR1 and CDR2 are SQVTM and ANQGSEA. The CDR3 reads CSVDQGSPEQYF. The CDR3 nucleotides read TGCAGCGTTGATCAGGGTAGCCCCGAGCAGTACTTC.

The chain links TRBV7-2 to TRBJ2-3, with 11 bases aligning to TRBD2. The CDR3 loop spans 17 amino acids. Looked up from germline, CDR1 is SGHTA and CDR2 is FQGNSA. Trimming took 6 bases from V and 1 from J; bases not matched to a gene: 9. CDR3 nucleotides: TGTGCCAGCAGGGTAGTAGCGGGAGGGCCGGGCACAGATACGCAGTATTTT. Translation gives CASRVVAGGPGTDTQYF.

V is TRBV6-2 or TRBV6-3 and J is TRBJ2-2; D ambiguous. Germline V gene data show CDR1 as MNHEY and CDR2 as SVGEGT. Trimming removed 0 bases at V and 7 bases at J, with 15 bases between. The CDR3 loop spans 16 amino acids. CDR3 amino acids: CASSYSVRGDGGELFF. CDR3 DNA sequence: TGTGCCAGCAGTTACTCGGTTCGAGGAGACGGCGGGGAGCTGTTTTTT.

The V call is TRBV9, the J call TRBJ1-1; 9 nucleotides line up with TRBD1. Germline V CDR1 and CDR2: SGDLS, YYNGEE. The CDR3 totals 15 residues. V gave up 0 bases and J gave up 6 bases; unmatched junction bases: 6. The CDR3 DNA reads as TGTGCCAGCAGCGTAGCGGGACAGGGTTCCGCTGAAGCTTTCTTT. Translating it yields CASSVAGQGSAEAFF. The full variable domain, in which reference TRBV9 and TRBJ1-1 provide the parts outside the CDR3, is DSGVTQTPKHLITATGQRVTLRCSPRSGDLSVYWYQQSLDQGLQFLIQYYNGEERAKGNILERFSAQQFPDLHSELNLSSLELGDSALYFCASSVAGQGSAEAFFGQGTRLTVV.